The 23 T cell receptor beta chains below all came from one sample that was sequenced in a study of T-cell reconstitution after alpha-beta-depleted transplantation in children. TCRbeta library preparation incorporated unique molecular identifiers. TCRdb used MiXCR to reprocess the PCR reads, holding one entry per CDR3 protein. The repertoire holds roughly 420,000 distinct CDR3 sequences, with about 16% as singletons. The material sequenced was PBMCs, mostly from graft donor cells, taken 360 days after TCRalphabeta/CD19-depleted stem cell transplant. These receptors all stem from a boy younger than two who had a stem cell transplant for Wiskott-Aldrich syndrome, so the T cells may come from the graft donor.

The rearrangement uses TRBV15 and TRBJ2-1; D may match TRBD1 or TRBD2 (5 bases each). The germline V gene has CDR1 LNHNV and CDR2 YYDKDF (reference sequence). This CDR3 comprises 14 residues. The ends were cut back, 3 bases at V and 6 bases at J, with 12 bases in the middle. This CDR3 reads CATSRSGTSNEQFF. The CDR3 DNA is TGTGCCACCAGCAGGTCCGGGACCTCCAATGAGCAGTTCTTC.

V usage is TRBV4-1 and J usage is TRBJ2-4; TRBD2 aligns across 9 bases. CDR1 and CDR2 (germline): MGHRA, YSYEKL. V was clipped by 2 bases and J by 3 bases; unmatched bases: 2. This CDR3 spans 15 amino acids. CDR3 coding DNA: TGCGCCAGCAGCCAAAGTAGCGGGGGCAAAAACATTCAGTACTTC. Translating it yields CASSQSSGGKNIQYF.

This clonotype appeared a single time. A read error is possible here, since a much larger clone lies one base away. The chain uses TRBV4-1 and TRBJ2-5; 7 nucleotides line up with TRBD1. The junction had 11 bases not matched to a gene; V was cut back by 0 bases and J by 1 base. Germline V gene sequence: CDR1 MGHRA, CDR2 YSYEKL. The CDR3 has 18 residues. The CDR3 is CASSQEEIKRDSQETQYF. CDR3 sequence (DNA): TGCGCCAGCAGCCAAGAGGAAATAAAACGGGACAGCCAAGAGACCCAGTACTTC.

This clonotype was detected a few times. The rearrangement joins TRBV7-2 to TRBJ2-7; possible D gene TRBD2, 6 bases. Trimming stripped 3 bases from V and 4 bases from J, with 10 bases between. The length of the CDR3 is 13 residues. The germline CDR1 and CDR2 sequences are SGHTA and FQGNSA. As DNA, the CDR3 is TGTGCCAGCAGCTTCAATAGCGGTTACGAGCAGTACTTC. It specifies CASSFNSGYEQYF.

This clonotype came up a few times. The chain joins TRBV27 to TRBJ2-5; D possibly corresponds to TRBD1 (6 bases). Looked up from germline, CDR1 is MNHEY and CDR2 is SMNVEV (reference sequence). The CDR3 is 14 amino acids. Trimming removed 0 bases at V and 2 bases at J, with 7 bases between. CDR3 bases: TGTGCCAGCAGTTTATCAGGACAGCAAGAGACCCAGTACTTC. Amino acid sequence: CASSLSGQQETQYF.

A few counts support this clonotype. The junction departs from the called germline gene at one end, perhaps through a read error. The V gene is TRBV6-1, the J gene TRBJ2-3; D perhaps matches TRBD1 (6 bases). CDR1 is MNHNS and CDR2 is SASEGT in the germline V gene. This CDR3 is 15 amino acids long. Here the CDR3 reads CASSLVTGATHTQYF. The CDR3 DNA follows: TGTGCCAGCAGTCTTGTGACAGGCGCCACACATACGCAGTATTTT.

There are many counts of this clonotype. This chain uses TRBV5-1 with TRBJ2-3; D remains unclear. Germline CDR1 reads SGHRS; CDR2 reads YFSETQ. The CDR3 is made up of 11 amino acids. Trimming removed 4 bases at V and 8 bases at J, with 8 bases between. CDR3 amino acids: CASSRVGTQYF. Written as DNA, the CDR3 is TGCGCCAGCAGCCGGGTCGGTACGCAGTATTTT.

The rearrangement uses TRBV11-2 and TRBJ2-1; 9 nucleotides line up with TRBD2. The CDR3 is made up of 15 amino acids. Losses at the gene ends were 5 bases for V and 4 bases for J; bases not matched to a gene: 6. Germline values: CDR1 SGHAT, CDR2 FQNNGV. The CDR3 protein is CASSTRLADYNEQFF. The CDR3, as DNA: TGTGCCAGCAGCACTCGACTAGCGGATTACAATGAGCAGTTCTTC.

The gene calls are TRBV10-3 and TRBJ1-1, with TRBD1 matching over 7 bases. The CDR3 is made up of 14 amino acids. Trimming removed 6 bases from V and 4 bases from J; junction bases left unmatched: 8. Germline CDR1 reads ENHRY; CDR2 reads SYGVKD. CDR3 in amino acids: CAISPGGRSTEAFF. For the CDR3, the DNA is TGTGCCATCAGCCCAGGGGGTCGGAGCACTGAAGCTTTCTTT.

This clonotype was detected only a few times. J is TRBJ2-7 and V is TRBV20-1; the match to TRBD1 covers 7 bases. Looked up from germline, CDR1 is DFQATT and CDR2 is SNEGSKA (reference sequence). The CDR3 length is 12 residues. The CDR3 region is CSVRQGPYEQYF. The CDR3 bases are TGCAGCGTCCGACAGGGACCCTACGAGCAGTACTTC.

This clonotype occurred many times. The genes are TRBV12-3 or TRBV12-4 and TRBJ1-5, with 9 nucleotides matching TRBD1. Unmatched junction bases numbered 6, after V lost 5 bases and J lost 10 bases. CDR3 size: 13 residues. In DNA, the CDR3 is TGTGCCAGCAGTCCGGGACAGGGACTTCCCCAGCATTTT. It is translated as CASSPGQGLPQHF.

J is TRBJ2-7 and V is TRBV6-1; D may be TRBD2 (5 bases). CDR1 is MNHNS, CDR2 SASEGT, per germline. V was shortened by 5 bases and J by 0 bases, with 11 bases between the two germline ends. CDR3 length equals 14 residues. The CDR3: CASSPGLFSYEQYF. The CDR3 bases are TGTGCCAGCAGTCCCGGACTTTTCTCCTACGAGCAGTACTTC.

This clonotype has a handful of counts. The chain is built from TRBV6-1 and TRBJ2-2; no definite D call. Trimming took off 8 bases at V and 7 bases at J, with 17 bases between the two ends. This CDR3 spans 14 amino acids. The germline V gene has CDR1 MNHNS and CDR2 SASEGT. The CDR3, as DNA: TGTGCCAGCCTTTTCGGAAAAAAGGGCGGGGAGCTGTTTTTT. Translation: CASLFGKKGGELFF.

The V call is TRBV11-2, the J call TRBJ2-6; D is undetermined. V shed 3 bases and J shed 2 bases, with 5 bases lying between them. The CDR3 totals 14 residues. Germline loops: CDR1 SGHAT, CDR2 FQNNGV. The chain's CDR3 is CASSFVAGANVLTF. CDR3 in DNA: TGTGCCAGCAGCTTCGTGGCTGGGGCCAACGTCCTGACTTTC.

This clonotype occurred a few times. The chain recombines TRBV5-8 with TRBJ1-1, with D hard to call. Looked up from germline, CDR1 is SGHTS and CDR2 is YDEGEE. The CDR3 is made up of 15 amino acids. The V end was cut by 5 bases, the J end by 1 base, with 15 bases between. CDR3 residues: CASSGIAASNTEAFF. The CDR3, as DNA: TGTGCCAGCAGTGGGATCGCCGCCTCGAACACTGAAGCTTTCTTT.

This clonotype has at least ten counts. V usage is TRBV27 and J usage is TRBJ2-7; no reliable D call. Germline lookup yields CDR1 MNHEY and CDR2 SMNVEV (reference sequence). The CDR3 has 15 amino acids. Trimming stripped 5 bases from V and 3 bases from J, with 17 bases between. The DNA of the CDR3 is TGTGCCAGCAGTCCAAGGCCCGGATCCGACTACGAGCAGTACTTC. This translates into CASSPRPGSDYEQYF.

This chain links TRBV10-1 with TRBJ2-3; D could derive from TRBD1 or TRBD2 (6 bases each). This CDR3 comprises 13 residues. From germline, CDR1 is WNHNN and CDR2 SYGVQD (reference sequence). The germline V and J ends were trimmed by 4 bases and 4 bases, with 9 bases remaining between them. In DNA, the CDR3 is TGCGCCAGCAGTGCGGGGGCCCCAGATACGCAGTATTTT. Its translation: CASSAGAPDTQYF.

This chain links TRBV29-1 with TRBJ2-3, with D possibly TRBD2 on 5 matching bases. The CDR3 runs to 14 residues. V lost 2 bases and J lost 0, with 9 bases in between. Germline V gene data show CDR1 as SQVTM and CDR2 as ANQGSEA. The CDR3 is CSVEPTGSTDTQYF. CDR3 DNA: TGCAGCGTTGAACCGACGGGGAGCACAGATACGCAGTATTTT.

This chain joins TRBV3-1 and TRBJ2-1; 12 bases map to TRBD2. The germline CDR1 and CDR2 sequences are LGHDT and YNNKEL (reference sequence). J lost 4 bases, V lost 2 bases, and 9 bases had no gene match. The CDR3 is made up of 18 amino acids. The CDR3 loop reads CASSQSILAGGRYNEQFF. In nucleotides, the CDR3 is TGTGCCAGCAGCCAAAGTATTCTAGCGGGAGGGCGATACAATGAGCAGTTCTTC.

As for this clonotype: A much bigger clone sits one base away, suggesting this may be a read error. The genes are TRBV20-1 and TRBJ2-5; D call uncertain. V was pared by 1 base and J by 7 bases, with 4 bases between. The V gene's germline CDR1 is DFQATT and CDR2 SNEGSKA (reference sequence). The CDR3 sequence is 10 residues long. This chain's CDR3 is CSARVGTQYF. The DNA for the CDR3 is TGCAGTGCTAGAGTGGGGACCCAGTACTTC.

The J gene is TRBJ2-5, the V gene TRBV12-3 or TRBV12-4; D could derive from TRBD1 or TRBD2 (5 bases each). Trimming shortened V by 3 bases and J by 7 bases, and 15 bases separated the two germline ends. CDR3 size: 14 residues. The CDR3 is CASSFWGIGVTQYF. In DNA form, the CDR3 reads TGTGCCAGCAGTTTCTGGGGGATAGGGGTGACCCAGTACTTC.

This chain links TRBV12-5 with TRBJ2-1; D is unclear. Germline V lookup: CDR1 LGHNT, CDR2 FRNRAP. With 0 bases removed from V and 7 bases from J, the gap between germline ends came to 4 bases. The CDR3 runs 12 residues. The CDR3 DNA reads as TGTGCTAGTGGTTTGGTACGGAATGAGCAGTTCTTC. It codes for CASGLVRNEQFF.

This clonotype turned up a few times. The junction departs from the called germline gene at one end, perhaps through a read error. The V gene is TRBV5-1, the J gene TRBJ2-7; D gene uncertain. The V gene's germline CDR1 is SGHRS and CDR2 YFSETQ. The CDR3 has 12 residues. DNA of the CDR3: TGCGCCAGCAGCCCGACCGGGCCCCCGAAGGACTTC. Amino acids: CASSPTGPPKDF.